This TCR beta chain was captured in a study of T-cell memory formation after mild COVID-19. Study information: The study found TCR clusters largely donor specific. General observations from the study: Contracting CD4+ clones were located mainly in CM and EM, and CD8+ clones in EMRA.

This clonotype was found many times. The antigen is not known. One entry per CDR3 protein results from TCRdb running MiXCR on the 5' RACE reads. Here the sample spans tens of thousands of distinct CDR3 sequences, roughly 7% being singletons. The V gene's germline CDR1 is SGHRS and CDR2 YFSETQ. The CDR3 extends over 16 amino acids. V lost 4 bases, J lost 7 bases, and 17 bases stayed unmatched. The TCR comes from an adult who had mild COVID-19 (a few samples of this study predate the infection). Cell type and time point are not known. Sequenced: PBMCs or a T cell subset sorted from them (not recorded which). The chain combines TRBV5-1 with TRBJ2-7; 7 bases are a match to TRBD1. In DNA form, the CDR3 reads TGCGCCAGCAGCCCCGGCGTGACAGGGTTCCTCGGGGAGCAGTACTTC. It specifies CASSPGVTGFLGEQYF.